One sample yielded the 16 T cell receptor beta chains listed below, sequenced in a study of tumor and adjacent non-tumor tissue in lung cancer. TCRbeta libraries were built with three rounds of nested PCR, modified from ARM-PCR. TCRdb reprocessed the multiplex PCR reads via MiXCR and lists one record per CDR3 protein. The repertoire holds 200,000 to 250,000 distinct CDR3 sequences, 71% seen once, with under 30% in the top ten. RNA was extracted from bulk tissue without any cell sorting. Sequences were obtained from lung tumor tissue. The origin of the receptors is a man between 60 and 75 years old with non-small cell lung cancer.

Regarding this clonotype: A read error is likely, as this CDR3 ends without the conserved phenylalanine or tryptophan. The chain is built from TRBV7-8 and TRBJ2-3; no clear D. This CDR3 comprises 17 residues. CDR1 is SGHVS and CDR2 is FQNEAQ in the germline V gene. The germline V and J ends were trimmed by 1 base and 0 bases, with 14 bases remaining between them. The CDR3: CASSLGSNVYSTDTQYL. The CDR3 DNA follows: TGTGCCAGCAGCTTAGGAAGCAACGTGTATAGCACAGATACGCAGTATTTA.

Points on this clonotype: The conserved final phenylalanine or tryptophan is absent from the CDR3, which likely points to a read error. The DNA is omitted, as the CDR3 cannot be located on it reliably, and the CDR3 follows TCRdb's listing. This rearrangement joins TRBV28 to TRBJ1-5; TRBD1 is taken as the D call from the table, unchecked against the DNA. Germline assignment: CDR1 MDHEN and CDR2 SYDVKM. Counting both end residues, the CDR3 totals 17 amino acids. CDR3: CASSLFYTGKWGQPRHI.

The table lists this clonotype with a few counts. This CDR3 is CSVCDRDYEQYF. As DNA, the CDR3 is TGCAGTGTTTGCGACAGGGACTACGAGCAGTACTTC. The V call is TRBV20-1, the J call TRBJ2-7; 7 bases line up with TRBD1. The CDR3 runs to 12 residues. CDR1 DFQATT and CDR2 SNEGSKA come from the germline V gene (reference sequence). The ends lost 7 bases at V and 3 bases at J; junction bases unmatched: 6.

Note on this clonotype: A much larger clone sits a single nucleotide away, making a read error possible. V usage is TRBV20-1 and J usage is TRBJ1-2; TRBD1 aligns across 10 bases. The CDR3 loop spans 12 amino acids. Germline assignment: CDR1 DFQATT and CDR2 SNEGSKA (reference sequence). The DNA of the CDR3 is TGCAAGGGGACAGGGGATAACTATGGCTACACCTTC. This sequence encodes CKGTGDNYGYTF.

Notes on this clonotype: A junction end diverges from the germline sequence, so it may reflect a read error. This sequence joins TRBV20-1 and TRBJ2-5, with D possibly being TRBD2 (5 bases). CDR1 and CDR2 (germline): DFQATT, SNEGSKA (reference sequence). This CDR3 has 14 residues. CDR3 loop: CSANIACSQEIQYF. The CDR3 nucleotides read TGCAGTGCAAACATAGCGTGTAGCCAAGAGATCCAGTACTTC.

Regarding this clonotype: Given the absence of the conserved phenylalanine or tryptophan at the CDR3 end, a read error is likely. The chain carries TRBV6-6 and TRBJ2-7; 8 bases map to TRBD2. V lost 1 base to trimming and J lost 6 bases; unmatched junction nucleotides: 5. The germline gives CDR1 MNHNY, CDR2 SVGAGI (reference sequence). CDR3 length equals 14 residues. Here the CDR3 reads CASSYLRGESEQYS. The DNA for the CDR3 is TGTGCCAGCAGTTACTTGCGGGGGGAGAGCGAGCAGTACTCC.

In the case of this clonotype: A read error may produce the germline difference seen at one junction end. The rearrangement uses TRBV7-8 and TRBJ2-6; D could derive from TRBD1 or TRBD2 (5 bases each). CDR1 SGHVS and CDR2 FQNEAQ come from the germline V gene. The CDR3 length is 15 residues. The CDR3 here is CASSRPGSGASVLTF. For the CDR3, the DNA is TGTGCCAGCAGCAGACCGGGGTCTGGGGCCAGCGTCCTGACTTTC. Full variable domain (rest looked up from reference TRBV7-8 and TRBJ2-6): GAGVSQSPRYKVAKRGQDVALRCDPISGHVSLFWYQQALGQGPEFLTYFQNEAQLDKSGLPSDRFFAERPEGSVSTLKIQRTQQEDSAVYLCASSRPGSGASVLTFGAGSRLTVL.

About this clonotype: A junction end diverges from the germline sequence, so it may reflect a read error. The chain's CDR3 is CIANSGRADNVQFF. In nucleotides, the CDR3 is TGCATTGCAAATAGCGGGAGGGCCGATAATGTGCAGTTCTTC. The V gene is TRBV20-1, the J gene TRBJ2-1; TRBD2 aligns across 11 bases. Germline CDR1 DFQATT, CDR2 SNEGSKA (reference sequence). CDR3 size: 14 residues.

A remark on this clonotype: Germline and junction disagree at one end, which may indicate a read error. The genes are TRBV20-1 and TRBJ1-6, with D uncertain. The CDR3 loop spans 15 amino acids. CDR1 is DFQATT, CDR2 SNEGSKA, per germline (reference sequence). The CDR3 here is CRARAKEVKVTLLHF. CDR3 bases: TGCAGAGCTAGAGCCAAGGAGGTAAAAGTGACACTCCTCCACTTT.

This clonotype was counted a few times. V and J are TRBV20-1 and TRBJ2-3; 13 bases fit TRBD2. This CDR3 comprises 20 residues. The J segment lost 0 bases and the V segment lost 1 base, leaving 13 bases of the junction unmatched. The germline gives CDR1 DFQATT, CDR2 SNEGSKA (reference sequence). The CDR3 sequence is CSARAEGLAGRSSSTDTQYF. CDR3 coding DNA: TGCAGTGCTAGAGCCGAGGGACTAGCGGGACGGTCCTCTAGCACAGATACGCAGTATTTT.

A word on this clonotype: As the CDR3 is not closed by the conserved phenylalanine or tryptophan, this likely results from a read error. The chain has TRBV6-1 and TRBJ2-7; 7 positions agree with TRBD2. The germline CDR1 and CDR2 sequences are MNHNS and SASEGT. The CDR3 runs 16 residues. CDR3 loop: CVSSVREGHGSYEQYL. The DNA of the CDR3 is TGTGTCAGCAGCGTAAGGGAGGGCCACGGTTCCTACGAGCAGTACTTG.

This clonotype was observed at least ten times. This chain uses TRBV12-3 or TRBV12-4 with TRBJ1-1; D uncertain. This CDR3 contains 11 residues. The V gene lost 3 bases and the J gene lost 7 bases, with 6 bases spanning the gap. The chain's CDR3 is CASSFGVEAFF. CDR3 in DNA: TGTGCCAGCAGTTTTGGAGTTGAAGCTTTCTTT.

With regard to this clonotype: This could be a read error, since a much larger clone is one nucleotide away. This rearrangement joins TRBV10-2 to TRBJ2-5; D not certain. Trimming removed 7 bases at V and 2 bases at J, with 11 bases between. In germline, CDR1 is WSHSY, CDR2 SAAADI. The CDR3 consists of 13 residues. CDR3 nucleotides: TGCGCCAGCACTGCAAGGAGACAAGAGACCCAGTACTTC. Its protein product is CASTARRQETQYF.

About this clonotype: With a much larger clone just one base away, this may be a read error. DNA of the CDR3: TGCAGTGCTAGAGCGGGGATGGAAGAAAAACTGTTTTTT. This encodes CSARAGMEEKLFF. The chain recombines TRBV20-1 with TRBJ1-4; D remains unclear. Trimming took 1 base from V and 8 from J, leaving 11 bases between them. Germline V CDR1 and CDR2: DFQATT, SNEGSKA (reference sequence). CDR3 size: 13 residues.

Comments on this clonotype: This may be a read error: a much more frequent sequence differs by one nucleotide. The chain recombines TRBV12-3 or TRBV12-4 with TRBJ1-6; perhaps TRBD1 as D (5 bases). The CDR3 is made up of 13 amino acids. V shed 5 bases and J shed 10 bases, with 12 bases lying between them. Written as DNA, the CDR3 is TGTGCCAGCAGTACGGGGGTGAAATCACCCCTCCACTTT. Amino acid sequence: CASSTGVKSPLHF.

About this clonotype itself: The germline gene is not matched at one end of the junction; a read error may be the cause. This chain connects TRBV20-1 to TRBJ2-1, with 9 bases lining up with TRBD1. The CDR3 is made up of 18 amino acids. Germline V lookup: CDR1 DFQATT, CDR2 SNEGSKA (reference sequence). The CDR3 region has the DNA TGCTGTGCTCCCCCTCGGGGACAGGGAGGTAGGGTCGGCAATGAGCAGTTCTTC. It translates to CCAPPRGQGGRVGNEQFF.